This T cell receptor beta chain was sequenced during a study of T cell changes during pregnancy in multiple sclerosis. Here immunoSEQ multiplex PCR was the method, and the copy in TCRdb shows in-frame clones only, minus some. There are roughly 71,000 clones in the sample; 80% to 95% occur only once, and 1.5% to 2% lies in the top ten. Germline V gene lookup returns CDR1 SGHNT and CDR2 YYREEE (reference sequence). The CDR3 has 13 amino acids. The V end was cut by 0 bases, the J end by 3 bases, with 6 bases between. Specimen: peripheral blood, collected in the first trimester of pregnancy. This sequence was found in a female donor in good health, enrolled as a control in a pregnancy study. The gene calls are TRBV5-4 and TRBJ1-1; no firm D call. CDR3 in DNA: TGTGCCAGCAGCTTGGCGAGGGACACTGAAGCTTTCTTT. Its protein product is CASSLARDTEAFF.